Following are 5 T cell receptor beta chains from one sample sequenced in a study of cytomegalovirus exposure and HLA in healthy donors. Primers for the PCR totalled 60 Vbeta and 13 Jbeta. TCRdb's copy holds only in-frame clones and misses some; the assay was immunoSEQ multiplex PCR. The sample carries about 200,000 clones, 70% to 90% recorded once. Sequencing was carried out using PBMCs. The receptors come from a woman younger than 45 in good health and CMV-seronegative.

This clone has only a few counts. CDR3 nucleotide sequence: TGTGCCAGCAGTGATTGGACAGCGGGAAACACCATATATTTT. Translation: CASSDWTAGNTIYF. The V and J genes are TRBV6-1 and TRBJ1-3, with D maybe TRBD1 (6 bases). The CDR3 runs 14 residues. V was shortened by 3 bases and J by 4 bases, with 10 bases between the two germline ends. Germline CDR1 MNHNS, CDR2 SASEGT.

This clone was observed a few times. The gene calls are TRBV10-1 and TRBJ2-3, with D possibly TRBD2 on 6 matching bases. The length of the CDR3 is 13 residues. The V gene lost 10 bases and the J gene lost 2 bases, with 13 bases spanning the gap. Germline lookup yields CDR1 WNHNN and CDR2 SYGVQD (reference sequence). The DNA of the CDR3 is TGCGCCACCCGAGCGGGTCTCACAGATACGCAGTATTTT. As protein: CATRAGLTDTQYF.

The chain couples TRBV21-1 to TRBJ2-7; TRBD2 was called by the table and not checked on the DNA. TRBV21-1 is noted as a pseudogene. This CDR3 spans 13 amino acids. The CDR3 reads CASRLHGSYEQYF. CDR3 DNA sequence: TGTGCCAGCAGGCTCCACGGCTCCTACGAGCAGTACTTC.

V is TRBV29-1 and J is TRBJ1-1; no firm D call. The ends were cut back, 3 bases at V and 4 bases at J, with 9 bases in the middle. CDR1 and CDR2 (germline): SQVTM, ANQGSEA. This CDR3 comprises 12 residues. CDR3 sequence reads: CSVEYSSTEAFF. As DNA, the CDR3 is TGCAGCGTTGAGTACAGTAGCACTGAAGCTTTCTTT.

This clone was seen just once. The chain links TRBV14 to TRBJ2-1, with D tentatively TRBD2 (6 bases). Trimming cost V 1 base and J 10 bases, with 17 bases left between them. The CDR3 spans 15 residues. Germline loops: CDR1 SGHDN, CDR2 FVKESK. The CDR3 bases are TGTGCCAGCAGCCAAGCCCTGGGAGGTAGGAGGGAGCAGTTCTTC. Its translation is CASSQALGGRREQFF.